This TCR beta chain was sequenced in a study of T-cell reconstitution after alpha-beta-depleted transplantation in children. The library targeted TCRbeta and was prepared with unique molecular identifiers. TCRdb used MiXCR to reprocess the PCR reads, holding one entry per CDR3 protein. The table shows over 200,000 distinct CDR3 sequences, with about a tenth occurring only once. V lost 3 bases, J lost 1 base, and 10 bases lay in between. From germline, CDR1 is SGHRS and CDR2 YFSETQ. This CDR3 is 14 amino acids long. This sequence joins TRBV5-1 and TRBJ1-1; TRBD1 might be the D (5 bases). The TCR comes from a human donor who donated a stem cell graft to a child with acute lymphoblastic leukemia. This sample comprised PBMCs from the stem cell graft donor, obtained from the stem cell graft. The CDR3 sequence is CASSSGPTNTEAFF. In DNA form, the CDR3 reads TGCGCCAGCAGCTCGGGACCGACGAACACTGAAGCTTTCTTT.